This passage covers 5 T cell receptor beta chains from one sample sequenced in a study of CD4 and CD8 cells across lung adenocarcinoma regions. TCRdb ran MiXCR on the PCR reads and lists one entry per CDR3 protein. The sample shows tens of thousands of distinct CDR3 sequences, over 40% of them seen only once. Material: CD4+ T cells from the center of a lung tumor. The receptors stem from a male donor with lung adenocarcinoma. The CD4 and CD8 labels of this study may be unreliable.

The rearrangement joins TRBV11-2 to TRBJ2-1; TRBD2 matches at 10 bases. The germline gives CDR1 SGHAT, CDR2 FQNNGV. The CDR3 spans 18 residues. Trimming removed 5 bases from V and 2 bases from J; junction bases left unmatched: 12. The CDR3 DNA is TGTGCCAGCAGCCCAAGTATAGCGGGAGGCCGAGCCTACAATGAGCAGTTCTTC. It codes for CASSPSIAGGRAYNEQFF.

The chain couples TRBV10-2 to TRBJ2-5; D may be TRBD1 or TRBD2 (6 bases each). With 6 bases removed from V and 2 bases from J, the gap between germline ends came to 10 bases. The CDR3 is 13 amino acids. Germline lookup yields CDR1 WSHSY and CDR2 SAAADI. The CDR3 loop reads CASREGGQETQYF. The CDR3 DNA reads TGCGCCAGCAGGGAAGGGGGGCAAGAGACCCAGTACTTC.

The chain is built from TRBV6-1 and TRBJ2-3, with D unclear. With the DNA end fitting TRBJ2-7 better, the J assignment may be wrong. This CDR3 is 13 amino acids long. CDR1 MNHNS and CDR2 SASEGT come from the germline V gene. The CDR3 DNA follows: TGTGCCAGCGGTCCAGGTCTAAAGGATACGCAGTACTTC. Its translation: CASGPGLKDTQYF.

This rearrangement joins TRBV27 to TRBJ2-4, with D possibly TRBD2 on 5 matching bases. Germline V gene data show CDR1 as MNHEY and CDR2 as SMNVEV (reference sequence). V lost 6 bases and J lost 12, with 27 bases in between. The CDR3 is made up of 16 amino acids. The CDR3 DNA sequence: TGTGCCAGCAGCTTAGTCGGGATGTGCGTCAAAGACACTCAGTACTTC. Amino acid sequence: CASSLVGMCVKDTQYF.

This clonotype was observed a handful of times. V is TRBV27 and J is TRBJ2-5; 10 bases map to TRBD2. TRBJ2-7 matches the DNA end more closely, so the J call is doubtful. Germline V CDR1 and CDR2: MNHEY, SMNVEV (reference sequence). This CDR3 comprises 13 residues. Here the CDR3 reads CASSSSGGYEQYF. The CDR3 DNA follows: TGTGCCAGCAGTTCTAGCGGGGGCTACGAGCAGTACTTC.